The 8 T cell receptor beta chains below come from one sample, sequenced in a study of blood T cell repertoires in COVID-19. Some clones are missing from TCRdb's copy, which holds only in-frame ones; the method was immunoSEQ multiplex PCR. This table has some 220,000 clones, 84% appearing once. The sequencing sample was made of peripheral blood. The source is a woman in her 30s who had recovered from COVID-19.

This clone has ten or more counts. The chain carries TRBV9 and TRBJ2-5, with 9 positions matching TRBD2. Germline values: CDR1 SGDLS, CDR2 YYNGEE. The CDR3 is 17 residues long. Losses at the gene ends were 0 bases for V and 4 bases for J; bases not matched to a gene: 10. DNA for the CDR3: TGTGCCAGCAGCGTAGGGGTAGGGGGAGCGGGAGGAGAGACCCAGTACTTC. Protein sequence: CASSVGVGGAGGETQYF.

This sequence joins TRBV19 and TRBJ2-5; 16 bases are a match to TRBD2. This CDR3 comprises 17 residues. Germline V gene lookup returns CDR1 LNHDA and CDR2 SQIVND (reference sequence). V lost 4 bases, J lost 4 bases, and 6 bases stayed unmatched. The CDR3 here is CASSTGTSGRARETQYF. The CDR3 DNA is TGTGCCAGTAGTACCGGGACTAGCGGGAGGGCCAGAGAGACCCAGTACTTC.

This clone was recorded only once. The chain combines TRBV5-1 with TRBJ1-4; 10 nucleotides align to TRBD1. The V segment lost 0 bases and the J segment 5 bases; nucleotides outside the gene matches: 16. The CDR3 sequence is 20 residues long. The germline V gene encodes CDR1 SGHRS and CDR2 YFSETQ. The CDR3 protein is CASSLAAGTGAPWPNEKLFF. The CDR3 nucleotides are TGCGCCAGCAGCTTGGCCGCTGGGACAGGGGCGCCGTGGCCAAATGAAAAACTGTTTTTT.

This chain uses TRBV5-1 with TRBJ2-7; D unclear. The CDR3 consists of 15 residues. Trimming took 0 bases from V and 4 from J, leaving 14 bases between them. Germline values: CDR1 SGHRS, CDR2 YFSETQ. The CDR3 region has the DNA TGCGCCAGCAGCTTGGAGTTTGGTACAGCATACGAGCAGTACTTC. This encodes CASSLEFGTAYEQYF. Filled out from reference TRBV5-1 and TRBJ2-7, the complete variable domain reads KAGVTQTPRYLIKTRGQQVTLSCSPISGHRSVSWYQQTPGQGLQFLFEYFSETQRNKGNFPGRFSGRQFSNSRSEMNVSTLELGDSALYLCASSLEFGTAYEQYFGPGTRLTVT.

This chain uses TRBV5-1 with TRBJ2-3; perhaps TRBD1 as D (6 bases). There are 15 residues in the CDR3. Germline V CDR1 and CDR2: SGHRS, YFSETQ. The germline V and J ends were trimmed by 0 bases and 1 base, with 9 bases remaining between them. In DNA form, the CDR3 reads TGCGCCAGCAGCTTGGCGGGACAAGGCACAGATACGCAGTATTTT. Its translation is CASSLAGQGTDTQYF.

This chain joins TRBV6-6 and TRBJ1-4; 8 bases line up with TRBD1. With 4 bases clipped from V and 6 bases from J, the junction kept 10 bases outside the gene matches. The CDR3 runs 16 residues. Germline CDR1 reads MNHNY; CDR2 reads SVGAGI (reference sequence). CDR3 sequence: CASSSSAGTGDEKLFF. As DNA, the CDR3 is TGTGCCAGCAGTTCGTCCGCCGGGACAGGAGATGAAAAACTGTTTTTT.

V gene TRBV9 combines with J gene TRBJ2-5; 7 bases are a match to TRBD2. The CDR3 totals 17 residues. The germline CDR1 and CDR2 sequences are SGDLS and YYNGEE. V lost 1 base to trimming and J lost 5 bases; unmatched junction nucleotides: 14. CDR3 in amino acids: CASSVRPLREEGETQYF. CDR3 coding DNA: TGTGCCAGCAGCGTAAGACCCCTCCGGGAGGAAGGGGAGACCCAGTACTTC.

CDR3 residues: CASSDPTRRAYEQYF. The CDR3 nucleotides read TGTGCCAGCAGTGACCCGACTAGACGGGCCTACGAGCAGTACTTC. The chain has TRBV6-4 and TRBJ2-7, with D perhaps TRBD2 (6 bases). The CDR3 contains 15 residues. V lost 2 bases to trimming and J lost 2 bases, with 13 bases between them. Germline V lookup: CDR1 MRHNA, CDR2 SNTAGT.